This entry concerns a single T cell receptor beta chain. The data are from a study of control samples from healthy donors and cancer patients. The V segment lost 0 bases and the J segment 0 bases; nucleotides outside the gene matches: 29. Germline values: CDR1 SGHRS, CDR2 YFSETQ. The CDR3 has 24 residues. Generated by immunoSEQ multiplex PCR, the TCRdb table keeps only in-frame clones and is missing some. The top ten clones hold around 14% of a sample with 110,000 or so clones, around four fifths of them seen once. The sequence came from a woman aged 45 to 65 in good health. Material: blood. The chain uses TRBV5-1 and TRBJ1-1, with 7 nucleotides matching TRBD1. As DNA, the CDR3 is TGCGCCAGCAGCTTGGAAGGGGGCGCAATTCCGAACAGCGGGTCCATGCCCATGAACACTGAAGCTTTCTTT. Translation gives CASSLEGGAIPNSGSMPMNTEAFF.